What follows are 25 T cell receptor beta chains derived from one specimen sequenced in a study of T cells after yellow fever vaccination. TCRdb re-derived calls from the 5' RACE reads in MiXCR, one entry per CDR3 protein. The table includes tens of thousands of distinct CDR3 sequences, 7.4% detected once. The sequences come from CD8+ T cells sorted from PBMCs, collected roughly 14 days after the first yellow fever vaccination. These receptors came from a man between 18 and 29 years old who received the YFV17D yellow fever vaccine.

This clonotype was observed at least ten times. The chain is built from TRBV18 and TRBJ1-3; tentative D call: TRBD1 (5 bases). In germline, CDR1 is KGHSH, CDR2 LQKENI. There are 17 residues in the CDR3. V was pared by 3 bases and J by 0 bases, with 15 bases between. The CDR3 bases are TGTGCCAGCTCACCGGCGGAAAAGGGGTACTCTGGAAACACCATATATTTT. As protein: CASSPAEKGYSGNTIYF.

This clonotype was counted only a few times. The chain links TRBV7-9 to TRBJ1-5; a weak D match, TRBD1 (5 bases). The V and J ends lost 1 base and 7 bases respectively, with 11 bases between them. Germline loops: CDR1 SEHNR, CDR2 FQNEAQ (reference sequence). The CDR3 contains 14 residues. CDR3 nucleotide sequence: TGTGCCAGCAGCTTAGATTCCAGGGAACAGCCCCAGCATTTT. Protein product: CASSLDSREQPQHF.

Many counts were recorded for this clonotype. V usage is TRBV12-3 or TRBV12-4 and J usage is TRBJ2-1, with D possibly TRBD2 on 6 matching bases. The CDR3 has 13 amino acids. V lost 3 bases and J lost 6, with 9 bases in between. The CDR3 region is CASSFMGLNEQFF. The CDR3 bases are TGTGCCAGCAGTTTTATGGGACTCAATGAGCAGTTCTTC.

In this sample, this clonotype turned up many times. The CDR3, as DNA: TGTGCCAGCAGCGTAGAGGGGGACACACCAGGACCTTATGGCTACACCTTC. Translation gives CASSVEGDTPGPYGYTF. The V call is TRBV9, the J call TRBJ1-2; D perhaps matches TRBD1 (6 bases). The CDR3 contains 17 residues. V was clipped by 0 bases and J by 5 bases, with 20 bases between them. From germline, CDR1 is SGDLS and CDR2 YYNGEE. Full variable domain (rest looked up from reference TRBV9 and TRBJ1-2): DSGVTQTPKHLITATGQRVTLRCSPRSGDLSVYWYQQSLDQGLQFLIQYYNGEERAKGNILERFSAQQFPDLHSELNLSSLELGDSALYFCASSVEGDTPGPYGYTFGSGTRLTVV.

A remark on this clonotype: It may be a read error: a sequence one base away is much more abundant. The chain uses TRBV6-5 and TRBJ2-7; D not certain. Germline-derived CDR1 and CDR2 are MNHEY and SVGAGI. Trimming pared 4 bases from V and 1 base from J, leaving 11 bases between. The CDR3 runs 14 residues. CDR3 sequence (DNA): TGTGCCAGCAGTTCTGACCAAATTTCCTACGAGCAGTACTTC. As protein: CASSSDQISYEQYF.

This clonotype was seen at least ten times. The rearrangement links TRBV7-9 to TRBJ2-5, with TRBD1 matching 7 bases. The CDR3 spans 14 residues. CDR1 and CDR2 (germline): SEHNR, FQNEAQ (reference sequence). V was clipped by 5 bases and J by 2 bases; unmatched bases: 5. The CDR3 protein is CASSPRDSQETQYF. In nucleotides, the CDR3 is TGTGCCAGCAGCCCCCGGGACAGTCAAGAGACCCAGTACTTC.

This clonotype was seen at least ten times. The rearrangement links TRBV25-1 to TRBJ2-1, with D tentatively TRBD1 (6 bases). V dropped 5 bases and J dropped 0 bases, with 11 bases sitting between them. The germline V gene encodes CDR1 MGHDK and CDR2 SYGVNS. The length of the CDR3 is 15 residues. CDR3 amino acids: CASSLQGNSYNEQFF. CDR3 sequence (DNA): TGTGCCAGCAGTTTACAGGGAAACTCCTACAATGAGCAGTTCTTC.

This clonotype was found many times. The J gene is TRBJ2-1, the V gene TRBV6-4, with unresolved D. Deletions cut 3 bases from V and 0 bases from J, with 9 bases between. The CDR3 runs 15 residues. The germline gives CDR1 MRHNA, CDR2 SNTAGT. The CDR3 sequence is CASSEGTRSYNEQFF. Here the CDR3 DNA reads TGTGCCAGCAGTGAAGGTACGCGCTCCTACAATGAGCAGTTCTTC.

The rearrangement uses TRBV27 and TRBJ2-1; D is perhaps TRBD1 or TRBD2 (7 bases each). V was clipped by 5 bases and J by 1 base, with 18 bases between them. The germline gives CDR1 MNHEY, CDR2 SMNVEV (reference sequence). This CDR3 is 17 amino acids long. In nucleotides, the CDR3 is TGTGCCAGCAGTACCCCAGGGGGGGGTGAGTCCTACAATGAGCAGTTCTTC. Translated, it gives CASSTPGGGESYNEQFF.

This clonotype occurred many times. The chain combines TRBV4-2 with TRBJ1-5; 10 nucleotides line up with TRBD1. Unmatched junction bases numbered 17, after V lost 4 bases and J lost 2 bases. Germline CDR1 LGHNA, CDR2 YNFKEQ. The CDR3 contains 20 residues. The CDR3 DNA reads as TGTGCCAGCAGCCGCTCCCCGGGACAGGGGCGTTATTTGGGCAATCAGCCCCAGCATTTT. Its protein is CASSRSPGQGRYLGNQPQHF.

This clonotype occurred many times. The V gene is TRBV4-3, the J gene TRBJ1-5; 9 nucleotides match TRBD1. The V segment lost 1 base and the J segment 3 bases; nucleotides outside the gene matches: 7. CDR3 length: 17 residues. Germline V CDR1 and CDR2: LGHNA, YSLEER. The CDR3 DNA is TGCGCCAGCAGCCAAGGTCCAGGGACAGGGCCCAATCAGCCCCAGCATTTT. This sequence encodes CASSQGPGTGPNQPQHF.

The chain links TRBV29-1 to TRBJ2-1; D perhaps matches TRBD2 (6 bases). Trimming removed 7 bases from V and 7 bases from J, with 11 bases in between. The CDR3 runs to 11 residues. CDR1 is SQVTM, CDR2 ANQGSEA, per germline. This chain's CDR3 is CSAAGTNEQFF. CDR3 DNA: TGCAGCGCCGCAGGGACTAATGAGCAGTTCTTC.

At least ten counts were recorded for this clonotype. V usage is TRBV4-1 and J usage is TRBJ2-3; D unresolved. The CDR3 contains 15 residues. CDR1 and CDR2 from the germline V gene are MGHRA and YSYEKL. V was trimmed by 4 bases and J by 6 bases, leaving 17 bases between them. The CDR3 here is CASSPQWALGDTQYF. The CDR3 nucleotides are TGCGCCAGCAGCCCCCAGTGGGCGCTTGGGGATACGCAGTATTTT.

This clonotype came up many times. The rearrangement uses TRBV7-3 and TRBJ1-5; D perhaps matches TRBD1 (6 bases). The CDR3 is 18 amino acids. Deletions cut 4 bases from V and 5 bases from J, with 24 bases between. Germline V CDR1 and CDR2: SGHTA, FQGTGA. CDR3 nucleotides: TGTGCCAGCAGCTCGCCGGGGGCGGTGGAAAAAGAATATCAGCCCCAGCATTTT. Translated, it gives CASSSPGAVEKEYQPQHF. The full variable domain, rest sourced from reference TRBV7-3 and TRBJ1-5, is GAGVSQTPSNKVTEKGKYVELRCDPISGHTALYWYRQSLGQGPEFLIYFQGTGAADDSGLPNDRFFAVRPEGSVSTLKIQRTERGDSAVYLCASSSPGAVEKEYQPQHFGDGTRLSIL.

This clonotype was detected many times. This rearrangement joins TRBV2 to TRBJ1-5, with D maybe TRBD1 (6 bases). Germline assignment: CDR1 SNHLY and CDR2 FYNNEI. V lost 6 bases to trimming and J lost 5 bases, with 17 bases between them. This CDR3 spans 15 amino acids. As DNA, the CDR3 is TGTGCCAGCAGGGACACAGGGTTAGGGGATCAGCCCCAGCATTTT. This encodes CASRDTGLGDQPQHF.

In its sample, this clonotype was seen many times. The chain recombines TRBV12-5 with TRBJ2-7; TRBD2 matches at 7 bases. Germline CDR1 LGHNT, CDR2 FRNRAP. V was clipped by 7 bases and J by 0 bases; unmatched bases: 6. This CDR3 is built from 14 residues. This CDR3 reads CASAWGGDSYEQYF. Here the CDR3 DNA reads TGTGCTAGTGCCTGGGGAGGGGACTCCTACGAGCAGTACTTC.

This clonotype was found many times. CDR3 in DNA: TGTGCCAGCAGCCCCACCGGGGTAGCGGGGGGGACCGGGGAGCTGTTTTTT. This translates into CASSPTGVAGGTGELFF. The chain recombines TRBV7-6 with TRBJ2-2, with 11 bases aligning to TRBD2. The CDR3 sequence is 17 residues long. Per the germline V gene, CDR1 is SGHVS and CDR2 is FNYEAQ. J gave up 5 bases and V 5 bases, and 10 bases lay outside the gene matches.

The chain recombines TRBV7-9 with TRBJ2-1; D possibly uses TRBD1 or TRBD2 (5 bases each). Germline CDR1 is SEHNR and CDR2 is FQNEAQ (reference sequence). CDR3 length equals 14 residues. V was cut by 8 bases and J by 6 bases, with 17 bases left in between. CDR3 amino acids: CASSLGTISNEQFF. The CDR3 DNA is TGTGCCAGCTCTCTGGGGACCATCTCCAATGAGCAGTTCTTC.

This clonotype was detected ten times or more. The gene calls are TRBV6-5 and TRBJ2-7, with TRBD2 matching over 9 bases. The V segment lost 3 bases and the J segment 7 bases; nucleotides outside the gene matches: 7. The CDR3 is made up of 14 amino acids. Germline lookup yields CDR1 MNHEY and CDR2 SVGAGI. The CDR3 sequence: CASSYGSGGGEQYF. For the CDR3, the DNA is TGTGCCAGCAGTTATGGTAGCGGGGGTGGGGAGCAGTACTTC.

The chain carries TRBV27 and TRBJ2-1; 8 nucleotides match TRBD2. With 5 bases clipped from V and 3 bases from J, the junction kept 3 bases outside the gene matches. The CDR3 covers 14 residues. Germline V gene lookup returns CDR1 MNHEY and CDR2 SMNVEV (reference sequence). The CDR3 protein is CASSISGVYNEQFF. The CDR3 nucleotides are TGTGCCAGCAGTATTAGCGGGGTCTACAATGAGCAGTTCTTC.

In its sample, this clonotype was seen many times. V and J are TRBV2 and TRBJ2-2; 8 bases line up with TRBD2. The CDR3 consists of 13 residues. CDR1 is SNHLY and CDR2 is FYNNEI in the germline V gene. The ends lost 8 bases at V and 6 bases at J; junction bases unmatched: 5. CDR3: CASASGGSGELFF. The CDR3 DNA is TGTGCCAGCGCGAGCGGGGGTTCCGGGGAGCTGTTTTTT.

In its sample, this clonotype was seen many times. V gene TRBV7-8 combines with J gene TRBJ2-3; TRBD2 might be the D (5 bases). V lost 3 bases, J lost 2 bases, and 15 bases lay in between. CDR3 length equals 16 residues. CDR1 is SGHVS and CDR2 is FQNEAQ in the germline V gene. The CDR3 DNA follows: TGTGCCAGCAGCTTCTACACGAGGAGGTACACAGATACGCAGTATTTT. It codes for CASSFYTRRYTDTQYF.

This clonotype was observed at least ten times. This chain links TRBV5-5 with TRBJ2-5; D might be TRBD1 (5 bases). Between the trimmed V and J ends, which lost 0 bases and 5 bases, there was a span of 14 bases. Germline-derived CDR1 and CDR2 are SGHKS and YYEKEE (reference sequence). The CDR3 length is 15 residues. The CDR3 reads CASSLGPGYTETQYF. The DNA for the CDR3 is TGTGCCAGCAGCTTGGGTCCAGGGTATACGGAGACCCAGTACTTC.

V gene TRBV4-1 combines with J gene TRBJ1-5; D call uncertain. The CDR3 is 14 amino acids. Trimming cost V 0 bases and J 2 bases, with 5 bases left between them. Germline values: CDR1 MGHRA, CDR2 YSYEKL. The chain's CDR3 is CASSQEIGNQPQHF. The CDR3 DNA reads as TGCGCCAGCAGCCAAGAAATTGGCAATCAGCCCCAGCATTTT.

This clonotype came up many times. The rearrangement uses TRBV2 and TRBJ2-3; D is uncertain. CDR3 length: 10 residues. Germline V lookup: CDR1 SNHLY, CDR2 FYNNEI. Trimming pared 6 bases from V and 11 bases from J, leaving 9 bases between. DNA for the CDR3: TGTGCCAGCAGGAGGAGAGGGCAGTATTTT. This sequence encodes CASRRRGQYF. The variable domain in full, with the rest retrieved from reference TRBV2 and TRBJ2-3, is EPEVTQTPSHQVTQMGQEVILRCVPISNHLYFYWYRQILGQKVEFLVSFYNNEISEKSEIFDDQFSVERPDGSNFTLKIRSTKLEDSAMYFCASRRRGQYFGPGTRLTVL.